A single sample is the source of the 25 T cell receptor beta chains below, sequenced in a study of somatic mutations in cytotoxic T cells in rheumatoid arthritis. Only in-frame clones appear in the TCRdb table, and some are missing; sequencing was by immunoSEQ multiplex PCR. The sample consists of approximately 3,800 clones, 70% to 75% of them appearing once. Sample: CD8+ T cells sorted from blood. These receptor sequences come from an adult with rheumatoid arthritis.

The genes are TRBV5-1 and TRBJ2-3, with TRBD1 matching over 8 bases. J gave up 2 bases and V 4 bases, and 6 bases lay outside the gene matches. CDR3 size: 15 residues. Germline CDR1 is SGHRS and CDR2 is YFSETQ. The CDR3 sequence: CASSPRDRNTDTQYF. The CDR3 DNA sequence: TGCGCCAGCAGCCCAAGGGACAGGAACACAGATACGCAGTATTTT.

V is TRBV6-5 and J is TRBJ2-4; D gene uncertain. CDR3 length: 15 amino acids. V dropped 11 bases and J dropped 0 bases, with 17 bases sitting between them. The V gene's germline CDR1 is MNHEY and CDR2 SVGAGI. The CDR3 spells CAGRPDGVAKNIQYF. CDR3 in DNA: TGTGCCGGACGCCCGGATGGGGTAGCCAAAAACATTCAGTACTTC.

In its sample, this clone was seen once. The junction does not match germline at one end; this may be a read error. The CDR3 nucleotides are TGTGCCAGCGGCGTAGGGGGGAGAGGCAATGAGCAGTTCTTC. Amino acid sequence: CASGVGGRGNEQFF. V usage is TRBV9 and J usage is TRBJ2-1; D tentatively fits TRBD1 or TRBD2 (6 bases each). Germline values: CDR1 SGDLS, CDR2 YYNGEE. The CDR3 covers 14 residues.

The chain recombines TRBV2 with TRBJ2-1; D might be TRBD1 (6 bases). CDR1 and CDR2 (germline): SNHLY, FYNNEI. CDR3 size: 17 residues. Trimming took off 0 bases at V and 5 bases at J, with 17 bases between the two ends. CDR3 protein: CASSEALQGRLDNEQFF. In nucleotides, the CDR3 is TGTGCCAGCAGTGAAGCGCTCCAGGGGAGATTAGACAATGAGCAGTTCTTC.

V usage is TRBV7-6 and J usage is TRBJ2-2; 7 bases match TRBD2. Germline V gene lookup returns CDR1 SGHVS and CDR2 FNYEAQ. The V and J ends lost 0 bases and 7 bases, in that order; junction bases with no gene match: 2. This CDR3 comprises 14 residues. Here the CDR3 reads CASSLATGGGELFF. The CDR3 bases are TGTGCCAGCAGCTTAGCGACGGGAGGCGGGGAGCTGTTTTTT. Full variable domain (outside the CDR3, taken from reference TRBV7-6 and TRBJ2-2): GAGVSQSPRYKVTKRGQDVALRCDPISGHVSLYWYRQALGQGPEFLTYFNYEAQQDKSGLPNDRFSAERPEGSISTLTIQRTEQRDSAMYRCASSLATGGGELFFGEGSRLTVL.

The rearrangement joins TRBV7-3 to TRBJ2-1; 12 bases are a match to TRBD2. Germline-derived CDR1 and CDR2 are SGHTA and FQGTGA. V dropped 3 bases and J dropped 4; count of bases not matched to a gene: 1. The length of the CDR3 is 15 residues. The CDR3 bases are TGTGCCAGCAGCTTTGGGACTAGCGGGTACAATGAGCAGTTCTTC. It translates to CASSFGTSGYNEQFF.

The chain recombines TRBV29-1 with TRBJ1-1; D perhaps matches TRBD1 (6 bases). The germline V gene encodes CDR1 SQVTM and CDR2 ANQGSEA. This CDR3 is built from 12 residues. The germline V and J ends were trimmed by 7 bases and 6 bases, with 15 bases remaining between them. The CDR3 DNA follows: TGCAGCGCTACCGGGGGCTATCCTGAAGCTTTCTTT. Protein product: CSATGGYPEAFF.

The chain couples TRBV9 to TRBJ2-5; 8 nucleotides line up with TRBD2. J gave up 5 bases and V 3 bases, and 9 bases lay outside the gene matches. The CDR3 has 15 amino acids. Per germline, CDR1 SGDLS and CDR2 YYNGEE. The CDR3 DNA sequence: TGTGCCAGCAGCGGAGAAGGACTAGCTGGGGAGACCCAGTACTTC. Amino acids: CASSGEGLAGETQYF.

This clone came up a few times. This chain links TRBV20-1 with TRBJ2-7; D is unclear. The germline V gene has CDR1 DFQATT and CDR2 SNEGSKA (reference sequence). Between the trimmed V and J ends, which lost 3 bases and 2 bases, there was a span of 5 bases. This CDR3 is 11 amino acids long. The CDR3 is CSASPTYEQYF. CDR3 nucleotides: TGCAGTGCTAGCCCGACCTACGAGCAGTACTTC.

The chain recombines TRBV6-1 with TRBJ2-1; TRBD2 aligns across 11 bases. J was trimmed by 5 bases and V by 7 bases; bases with no gene match: 7. CDR3 length: 15 amino acids. The germline V gene has CDR1 MNHNS and CDR2 SASEGT. CDR3: CASNQLAGDDNEQFF. In nucleotides, the CDR3 is TGTGCCAGCAACCAACTAGCGGGAGATGACAATGAGCAGTTCTTC.

This chain joins TRBV7-9 and TRBJ2-1, with 9 positions matching TRBD2. Germline lookup yields CDR1 SEHNR and CDR2 FQNEAQ (reference sequence). Trimming took 7 bases from V and 7 from J; bases not matched to a gene: 17. This CDR3 region has 17 residues. Written as DNA, the CDR3 is TGTGCCAGCAACTCCGGGCCTAGCGGGACCCTTGGTAATGAGCAGTTCTTC. Translation gives CASNSGPSGTLGNEQFF.

J is TRBJ1-5 and V is TRBV5-8, with 10 bases fitting TRBD1. After removal of 2 bases from V and 5 bases from J, the junction contained 1 base not matched to a gene. CDR1 SGHTS and CDR2 YDEGEE come from the germline V gene. The CDR3 spans 14 residues. The CDR3 region is CASSFGTGDQPQHF. The CDR3, as DNA: TGTGCCAGCAGCTTTGGGACAGGGGATCAGCCCCAGCATTTT.

The chain links TRBV5-6 to TRBJ1-4, with TRBD1 as a possible D gene (6 bases). The CDR3 is 15 amino acids. CDR1 SGHDT and CDR2 YYEEEE come from the germline V gene. Trimming left V 0 bases short and J 8 bases short, with 14 bases between. CDR3 bases: TGTGCCAGCAGCTTGGGAACGGGGGCCGGGGAAAAACTGTTTTTT. It specifies CASSLGTGAGEKLFF.

This clone occurred a few times. The chain carries TRBV29-1 and TRBJ2-7, with a weak D call TRBD1 (6 bases). This CDR3 comprises 13 residues. Trimming took off 2 bases at V and 2 bases at J, with 10 bases between the two ends. CDR1 is SQVTM and CDR2 is ANQGSEA in the germline V gene. CDR3 amino acids: CSVETGHTYEQYF. Here the CDR3 DNA reads TGCAGCGTTGAAACGGGACACACCTACGAGCAGTACTTC.

This rearrangement joins TRBV5-3 to TRBJ2-7; D is possibly TRBD1 (5 bases). TRBV5-3 has ORF status, its function being uncertain. Trimming took off 5 bases at V and 7 bases at J, with 10 bases between the two ends. The CDR3 loop spans 11 amino acids. CDR3 region: CARSLRTEQYF. CDR3 sequence (DNA): TGTGCCAGAAGTCTACGGACAGAGCAGTACTTC.

The chain couples TRBV14 to TRBJ2-1; D unclear. Germline assignment: CDR1 SGHDN and CDR2 FVKESK. The CDR3 loop spans 13 amino acids. The V end lost 1 base, the J end lost 3 bases, and 4 bases lay between the germline ends. CDR3 protein: CASSQGFYNEQFF. The CDR3 region has the DNA TGTGCCAGCAGCCAAGGTTTCTACAATGAGCAGTTCTTC.

The rearrangement uses TRBV19 and TRBJ2-3; weak D call: TRBD1 (6 bases). There are 17 residues in the CDR3. The germline V and J ends were trimmed by 4 bases and 0 bases, with 17 bases remaining between them. Germline values: CDR1 LNHDA, CDR2 SQIVND (reference sequence). CDR3 nucleotides: TGTGCCAGTAGTACAAGGGACACTCGAACCAGCACAGATACGCAGTATTTT. This encodes CASSTRDTRTSTDTQYF.

The count of this clone is one. The CDR3 DNA reads TGTGCCAGCAGCGGACTAGCTAAGGAGCAGTTCTTC. Amino acids: CASSGLAKEQFF. The rearrangement joins TRBV5-4 to TRBJ2-1; 8 nucleotides line up with TRBD2. This CDR3 spans 12 amino acids. Germline CDR1 and CDR2: SGHNT and YYREEE (reference sequence). The junction had 4 bases not matched to a gene; V was cut back by 4 bases and J by 10 bases.

V usage is TRBV6-5 and J usage is TRBJ1-5; TRBD1 is a possible D gene (6 bases). V gave up 6 bases and J gave up 1 base, with 13 bases separating them. CDR3 length: 15 residues. Looked up from germline, CDR1 is MNHEY and CDR2 is SVGAGI. The CDR3 DNA is TGTGCCAGCAGCCTCCGGAGGGGGAGCAATCAGCCCCAGCATTTT. This codes for CASSLRRGSNQPQHF.

This chain links TRBV2 with TRBJ2-3; D not resolved. CDR1 is SNHLY and CDR2 is FYNNEI in the germline V gene. This CDR3 region has 15 residues. The V gene lost 6 bases and the J gene lost 2 bases, with 15 bases spanning the gap. The CDR3 spells CASRTNQVTTDTQYF. DNA of the CDR3: TGTGCCAGCAGGACAAATCAGGTGACCACAGATACGCAGTATTTT.

This clone was picked up one time. The CDR3 sequence is CASRLPGGLIQPQHF. DNA for the CDR3: TGTGCCAGCAGGTTGCCAGGGGGCTTGATTCAGCCCCAGCATTTT. This chain connects TRBV28 to TRBJ1-5; 8 positions match TRBD1. CDR3 length equals 15 residues. CDR1 and CDR2 (germline): MDHEN, SYDVKM. V trimming: 6 bases; J trimming: 6 bases; junction bases outside the gene matches: 10.

Only a few counts were recorded for this clone. The genes are TRBV9 and TRBJ1-1; D gene ambiguous. V was shortened by 2 bases and J by 4 bases, with 9 bases between the two germline ends. The CDR3 contains 13 residues. The germline V gene has CDR1 SGDLS and CDR2 YYNGEE. CDR3 region: CASSVSEVTEAFF. CDR3 bases: TGTGCCAGCAGCGTTAGTGAGGTCACTGAAGCTTTCTTT.

The sample holds one count of this clone. The gene calls are TRBV5-4 and TRBJ1-4; 8 bases match TRBD1. Germline values: CDR1 SGHNT, CDR2 YYREEE (reference sequence). The CDR3 contains 15 residues. The trim removed 5 bases at V and 11 bases at J, leaving 14 bases unmatched. The CDR3 reads CASSSTAGGEDKLFF. The CDR3 bases are TGTGCCAGCAGTTCCACAGCAGGGGGCGAAGACAAACTGTTTTTT.

The V gene is TRBV9, the J gene TRBJ2-3; TRBD2 matches at 11 bases. The CDR3 has 14 amino acids. V lost 6 bases to trimming and J lost 3 bases; unmatched junction nucleotides: 3. From germline, CDR1 is SGDLS and CDR2 YYNGEE. The CDR3 here is CASNLAGGTDTQYF. CDR3 DNA sequence: TGTGCCAGCAACTTAGCGGGGGGGACAGATACGCAGTATTTT. The variable domain in full, completed from reference TRBV9 and TRBJ2-3, reads DSGVTQTPKHLITATGQRVTLRCSPRSGDLSVYWYQQSLDQGLQFLIQYYNGEERAKGNILERFSAQQFPDLHSELNLSSLELGDSALYFCASNLAGGTDTQYFGPGTRLTVL.

This clone was seen a handful of times. V is TRBV4-1 and J is TRBJ2-7; 13 nucleotides match TRBD2. V shed 4 bases and J 4 bases; nucleotides not matched to a gene: 10. CDR1 is MGHRA, CDR2 YSYEKL, per germline. The CDR3 spans 17 residues. The DNA of the CDR3 is TGCGCCAGCAGCCCCGGGACTAGCGGGGTTCAAGGGTACGAGCAGTACTTC. This codes for CASSPGTSGVQGYEQYF.